The 24 T cell receptor beta chains reported below all come from one sample, sequenced in a study of cytomegalovirus exposure and HLA in healthy donors. The PCR was carried out with 60 Vbeta primers and 13 Jbeta primers. Profiled with immunoSEQ multiplex PCR; TCRdb holds only in-frame clones, not every one. The table includes about 240,000 clones, around 81% detected once. Sequences were obtained from PBMCs. The source is a woman aged 55 to 70 in good health and CMV-seropositive.

The J gene is TRBJ2-5, the V gene TRBV9; 7 bases line up with TRBD2. From germline, CDR1 is SGDLS and CDR2 YYNGEE. The CDR3 has 15 amino acids. The V and J ends lost 2 bases and 4 bases, in that order; junction bases with no gene match: 8. Here the CDR3 DNA reads TGTGCCAGCAGCGTGCATTCCGGACTAGGAGAGACCCAGTACTTC. This encodes CASSVHSGLGETQYF.

This chain connects TRBV5-1 to TRBJ1-4; 7 nucleotides line up with TRBD1. Germline V gene sequence: CDR1 SGHRS, CDR2 YFSETQ. The CDR3 runs 14 residues. Trimming cost V 3 bases and J 7 bases; bases outside gene matches: 6. In DNA, the CDR3 is TGCGCCAGCAGCTCGAGGACAGGAATTGAAAAACTGTTTTTT. Translating gives CASSSRTGIEKLFF.

A note on this clone: This sample includes further DNA sequences coding for the same CDR3. The J gene is TRBJ2-7, the V gene TRBV18; 11 nucleotides line up with TRBD1. The ends lost 3 bases at V and 4 bases at J; junction bases unmatched: 2. The CDR3 is 14 amino acids. Germline V gene lookup returns CDR1 KGHSH and CDR2 LQKENI. The CDR3 DNA reads TGTGCCAGCTCACCCGGACAGGGGGCGTACGAGCAGTACTTC. Protein sequence: CASSPGQGAYEQYF. Full variable domain (rest looked up from reference TRBV18 and TRBJ2-7): NAGVMQNPRHLVRRRGQEARLRCSPMKGHSHVYWYRQLPEEGLKFMVYLQKENIIDESGMPKERFSAEFPKEGPSILRIQQVVRGDSAAYFCASSPGQGAYEQYFGPGTRLTVT.

This chain connects TRBV27 to TRBJ1-1; 7 bases match TRBD1. Germline V gene sequence: CDR1 MNHEY, CDR2 SMNVEV (reference sequence). CDR3 size: 15 residues. With 6 bases clipped from V and 6 bases from J, the junction kept 13 bases outside the gene matches. CDR3 bases: TGTGCCAGCAGCCCCTTCCGGGCCCAGGGGGCTGAAGCTTTCTTT. This translates into CASSPFRAQGAEAFF.

The count of this clone is one. This chain joins TRBV5-1 and TRBJ1-1, with D maybe TRBD1 (6 bases). Germline values: CDR1 SGHRS, CDR2 YFSETQ. The CDR3 runs 13 residues. V was shortened by 0 bases and J by 7 bases, with 10 bases between the two germline ends. Here the CDR3 reads CASSLAGGVEAFF. CDR3 in DNA: TGCGCCAGCAGCTTGGCGGGGGGCGTTGAAGCTTTCTTT.

The V call is TRBV5-4, the J call TRBJ2-1; D not certain. CDR1 and CDR2 from the germline V gene are SGHNT and YYREEE (reference sequence). Trimming removed 4 bases at V and 6 bases at J, with 8 bases between. The CDR3 is 12 amino acids. The CDR3 region is CASSPGFNEQFF. DNA for the CDR3: TGTGCCAGCAGCCCCGGGTTCAATGAGCAGTTCTTC.

This chain joins TRBV19 and TRBJ1-1; D remains unclear. V was cut by 4 bases and J by 0 bases, with 6 bases left in between. CDR1 and CDR2 (germline): LNHDA, SQIVND (reference sequence). The CDR3 runs 13 residues. The CDR3 loop reads CASSNTLNTEAFF. DNA for the CDR3: TGTGCCAGTAGTAACACCTTGAACACTGAAGCTTTCTTT.

The chain joins TRBV28 to TRBJ2-2; unclear D gene. Trimming pared 8 bases from V and 7 bases from J, leaving 11 bases between. Germline CDR1 and CDR2: MDHEN and SYDVKM. CDR3 length equals 12 residues. The CDR3 DNA sequence: TGTGCCAGCCGAGGTCCCGGCGGGGAGCTGTTTTTT. Residues: CASRGPGGELFF. Looking up the rest from reference TRBV28 and TRBJ2-2 gives the full variable domain: DVKVTQSSRYLVKRTGEKVFLECVQDMDHENMFWYRQDPGLGLRLIYFSYDVKMKEKGDIPEGYSVSREKKERFSLILESASTNQTSMYLCASRGPGGELFFGEGSRLTVL.

The chain is built from TRBV5-6 and TRBJ1-2; D is uncertain. This CDR3 region has 17 residues. The germline CDR1 and CDR2 sequences are SGHDT and YYEEEE. V was pared by 4 bases and J by 6 bases, with 25 bases between. This CDR3 is CASSVQPGAPYTHGYTF. DNA of the CDR3: TGTGCCAGCAGCGTGCAGCCAGGTGCACCCTATACCCATGGCTACACCTTC.

The chain joins TRBV5-1 to TRBJ1-3; D gene unclear. Germline CDR1 and CDR2: SGHRS and YFSETQ. The CDR3 is 14 amino acids. Trimming stripped 4 bases from V and 8 bases from J, with 16 bases between. The CDR3 region is CASSLAPLSDTIYF. The CDR3 nucleotides are TGCGCCAGCAGCCTTGCCCCTCTTTCGGACACCATATATTTT.

The chain carries TRBV6-5 and TRBJ1-4; no firm D call. Per germline, CDR1 MNHEY and CDR2 SVGAGI. CDR3 length: 14 residues. Trimming took 6 bases from V and 0 from J, leaving 8 bases between them. CDR3 nucleotides: TGTGCCAGCAGGCTCGGGGCAACTAATGAAAAACTGTTTTTT. It yields the protein CASRLGATNEKLFF.

The chain couples TRBV5-1 to TRBJ1-2; D ambiguous. This CDR3 contains 13 residues. Trimming cost V 0 bases and J 0 bases, with 3 bases left between them. In germline, CDR1 is SGHRS, CDR2 YFSETQ. The chain's CDR3 is CASSLASNYGYTF. CDR3 sequence (DNA): TGCGCCAGCAGCTTGGCGTCTAACTATGGCTACACCTTC.

This clone was counted a few times. This chain joins TRBV25-1 and TRBJ2-1, with 8 bases identical to TRBD2. J lost 12 bases, V lost 2 bases, and 15 bases had no gene match. Germline values: CDR1 MGHDK, CDR2 SYGVNS. The length of the CDR3 is 16 residues. CDR3 DNA sequence: TGTGCCAGCAGTGAACGGGAGACTAGCGACCCTGGGGGGCAGTTCTTC. Residues: CASSERETSDPGGQFF.

This chain links TRBV27 with TRBJ2-3, with 10 bases that match TRBD2. The CDR3 contains 14 residues. Per germline, CDR1 MNHEY and CDR2 SMNVEV (reference sequence). The V and J ends lost 7 bases and 2 bases, in that order; junction bases with no gene match: 3. CDR3 DNA sequence: TGTGCCAGCACCCTAGCGGGAGTCACAGATACGCAGTATTTT. Translation gives CASTLAGVTDTQYF.

The genes are TRBV12-5 and TRBJ2-3, with D perhaps matching TRBD2 (5 bases). The V end was cut by 10 bases, the J end by 3 bases, with 14 bases between. CDR3 length: 13 residues. Germline CDR1 reads LGHNT; CDR2 reads FRNRAP. CDR3 loop: CATSSSGTDTQYF. CDR3 sequence (DNA): TGTGCTACGTCTAGTTCGGGGACAGATACGCAGTATTTT.

This clone has just one count. The chain recombines TRBV27 with TRBJ2-1, with TRBD2 identical over 7 bases. CDR1 is MNHEY, CDR2 SMNVEV, per germline (reference sequence). The V and J ends lost 3 bases and 5 bases, in that order; junction bases with no gene match: 7. This CDR3 is built from 15 residues. Here the CDR3 reads CASSFAGLVHNEQFF. CDR3 nucleotide sequence: TGTGCCAGCAGTTTCGCAGGACTAGTCCACAATGAGCAGTTCTTC.

The gene calls are TRBV19 and TRBJ1-5; weak D call: TRBD1 (6 bases). The CDR3 spans 14 residues. Germline CDR1 is LNHDA and CDR2 is SQIVND (reference sequence). V lost 1 base to trimming and J lost 5 bases, with 9 bases between them. This CDR3 is CASSIGGQYQPQHF. The CDR3 DNA is TGTGCCAGTAGTATAGGGGGGCAGTATCAGCCCCAGCATTTT. The variable domain in full, with the rest retrieved from reference TRBV19 and TRBJ1-5, is DGGITQSPKYLFRKEGQNVTLSCEQNLNHDAMYWYRQDPGQGLRLIYYSQIVNDFQKGDIAEGYSVSREKKESFPLTVTSAQKNPTAFYLCASSIGGQYQPQHFGDGTRLSIL.

The gene calls are TRBV19 and TRBJ1-1, with a possible D match to TRBD1 (6 bases). Germline CDR1 and CDR2: LNHDA and SQIVND (reference sequence). The CDR3 covers 13 residues. V was clipped by 3 bases and J by 4 bases, with 9 bases between them. As DNA, the CDR3 is TGTGCCAGTAGTATGGACAGAAGCACTGAAGCTTTCTTT. Encoded protein: CASSMDRSTEAFF. The whole variable domain, remainder taken from reference TRBV19 and TRBJ1-1, is DGGITQSPKYLFRKEGQNVTLSCEQNLNHDAMYWYRQDPGQGLRLIYYSQIVNDFQKGDIAEGYSVSREKKESFPLTVTSAQKNPTAFYLCASSMDRSTEAFFGQGTRLTVV.

This clone was detected only once. This chain joins TRBV6-5 and TRBJ1-5; possible D gene TRBD1, 6 bases. In germline, CDR1 is MNHEY, CDR2 SVGAGI. V lost 4 bases, J lost 0 bases, and 13 bases lay in between. CDR3 length: 16 amino acids. In DNA, the CDR3 is TGTGCCAGCAGTTTACAGGGCGCCCGTAGCAATCAGCCCCAGCATTTT. Translated, it gives CASSLQGARSNQPQHF.

The rearrangement links TRBV27 to TRBJ2-2, with 7 bases that match TRBD2. Germline trimming cut 5 bases from V and 3 bases from J; bases unmatched to any gene: 9. CDR1 and CDR2 (germline): MNHEY, SMNVEV (reference sequence). This CDR3 spans 16 amino acids. CDR3 nucleotide sequence: TGTGCCAGCAGTGGAAGGCAGCGGGGAGACACCGGGGAGCTGTTTTTT. Translation gives CASSGRQRGDTGELFF.

The chain links TRBV7-9 to TRBJ2-7; TRBD2 matches 10 bases. The ends lost 1 base at V and 6 bases at J; junction bases unmatched: 12. This CDR3 spans 17 amino acids. Germline V CDR1 and CDR2: SEHNR, FQNEAQ (reference sequence). In DNA, the CDR3 is TGTGCCAGCAGCTTAGGGGGGACTAGCGCCTCGGGAGGCGAGCAGTACTTC. This translates into CASSLGGTSASGGEQYF.

The sample holds a few counts of this clone. Other DNA sequences of this sample code for an identical CDR3. V is TRBV9 and J is TRBJ1-4, with D maybe TRBD1 (5 bases). V lost 2 bases, J lost 7 bases, and 12 bases lay in between. The CDR3 extends over 14 amino acids. Germline V gene data show CDR1 as SGDLS and CDR2 as YYNGEE. DNA for the CDR3: TGTGCCAGCAGCGTGGGGCAGGGTGGTGAAAAACTGTTTTTT. As protein: CASSVGQGGEKLFF.

This chain links TRBV19 with TRBJ2-2; 9 bases agree with TRBD2. Germline V gives CDR1 LNHDA, CDR2 SQIVND (reference sequence). J was trimmed by 1 base and V by 0 bases; bases with no gene match: 6. This CDR3 is 18 amino acids long. The CDR3 sequence: CASSIDRGLAMNTGELFF. In DNA form, the CDR3 reads TGTGCCAGTAGTATAGACCGGGGACTAGCCATGAACACCGGGGAGCTGTTTTTT.

The chain employs TRBV11-1 and TRBJ2-7; 12 nucleotides match TRBD2. The CDR3 runs to 15 residues. J gave up 5 bases and V 7 bases, and 9 bases lay outside the gene matches. Germline CDR1 is SGHAT and CDR2 is FQDESV (reference sequence). The CDR3 coding sequence is TGTGCCAGCAACCTACTAGCGGGAGGCGTCCACGAGCAGTACTTC. It encodes CASNLLAGGVHEQYF.